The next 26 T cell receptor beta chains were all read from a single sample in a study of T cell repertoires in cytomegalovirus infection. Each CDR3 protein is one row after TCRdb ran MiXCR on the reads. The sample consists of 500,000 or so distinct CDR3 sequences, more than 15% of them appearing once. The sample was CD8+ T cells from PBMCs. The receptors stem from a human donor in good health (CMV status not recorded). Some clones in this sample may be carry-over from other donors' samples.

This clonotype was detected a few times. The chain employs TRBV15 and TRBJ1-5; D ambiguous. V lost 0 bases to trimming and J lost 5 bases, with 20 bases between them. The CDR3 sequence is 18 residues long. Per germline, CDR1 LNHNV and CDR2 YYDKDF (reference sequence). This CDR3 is CATSRDSGFGVSYQPQHF. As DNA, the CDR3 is TGTGCCACCAGCAGAGATTCGGGGTTCGGGGTTTCTTATCAGCCCCAGCATTTT.

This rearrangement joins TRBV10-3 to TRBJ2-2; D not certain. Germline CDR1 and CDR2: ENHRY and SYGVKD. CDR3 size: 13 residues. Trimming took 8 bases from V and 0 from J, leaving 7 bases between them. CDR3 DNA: TGTGCCATCCCAGCGACGAACACCGGGGAGCTGTTTTTT. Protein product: CAIPATNTGELFF.

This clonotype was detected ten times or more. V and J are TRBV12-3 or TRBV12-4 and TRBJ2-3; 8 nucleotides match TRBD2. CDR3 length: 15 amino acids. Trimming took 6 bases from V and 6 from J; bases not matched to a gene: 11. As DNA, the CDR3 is TGTGCCAGCAGAATCCGGGGGGGCCGAGAGGATACGCAGTATTTT. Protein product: CASRIRGGREDTQYF.

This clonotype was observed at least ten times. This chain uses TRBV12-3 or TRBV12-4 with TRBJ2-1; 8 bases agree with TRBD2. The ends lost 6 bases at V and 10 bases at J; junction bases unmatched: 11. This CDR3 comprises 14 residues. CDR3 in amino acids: CASSQGTRAGEQFF. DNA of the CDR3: TGTGCCAGCAGCCAGGGGACTAGGGCAGGCGAGCAGTTCTTC.

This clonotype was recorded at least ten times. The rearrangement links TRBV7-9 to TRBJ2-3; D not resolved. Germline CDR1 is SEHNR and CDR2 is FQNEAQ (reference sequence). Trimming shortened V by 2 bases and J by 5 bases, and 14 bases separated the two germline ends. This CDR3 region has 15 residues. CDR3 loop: CASSLMGNMGDTQYF. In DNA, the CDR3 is TGTGCCAGCAGCTTAATGGGCAACATGGGAGATACGCAGTATTTT.

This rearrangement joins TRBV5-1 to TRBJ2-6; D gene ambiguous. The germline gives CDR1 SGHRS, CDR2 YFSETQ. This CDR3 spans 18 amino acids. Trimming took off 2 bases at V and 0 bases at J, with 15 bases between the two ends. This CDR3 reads CASSLYSAIYSGANVLTF. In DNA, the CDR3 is TGCGCCAGCAGCTTATATAGTGCTATATACTCTGGGGCCAACGTCCTGACTTTC.

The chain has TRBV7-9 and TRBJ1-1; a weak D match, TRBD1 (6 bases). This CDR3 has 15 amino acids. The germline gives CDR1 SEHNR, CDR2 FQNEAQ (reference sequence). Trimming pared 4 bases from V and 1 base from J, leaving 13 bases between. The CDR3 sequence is CASSSSQGSNTEAFF. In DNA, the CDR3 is TGTGCCAGCAGCTCTTCGCAGGGGTCGAACACTGAAGCTTTCTTT.

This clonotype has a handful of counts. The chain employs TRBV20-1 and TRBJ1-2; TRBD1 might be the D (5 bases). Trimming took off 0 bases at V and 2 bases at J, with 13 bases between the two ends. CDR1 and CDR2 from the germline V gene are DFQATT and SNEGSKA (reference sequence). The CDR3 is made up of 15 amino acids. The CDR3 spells CSARDRKAGNYGYTF. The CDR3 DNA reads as TGCAGTGCTAGAGATAGGAAAGCAGGGAACTATGGCTACACCTTC.

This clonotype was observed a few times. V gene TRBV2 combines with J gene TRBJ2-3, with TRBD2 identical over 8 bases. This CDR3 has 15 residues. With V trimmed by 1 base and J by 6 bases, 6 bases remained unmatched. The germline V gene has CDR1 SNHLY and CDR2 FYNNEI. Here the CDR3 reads CASSEVSTSVDTQYF. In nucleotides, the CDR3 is TGTGCCAGCAGTGAAGTGTCGACTAGCGTGGATACGCAGTATTTT.

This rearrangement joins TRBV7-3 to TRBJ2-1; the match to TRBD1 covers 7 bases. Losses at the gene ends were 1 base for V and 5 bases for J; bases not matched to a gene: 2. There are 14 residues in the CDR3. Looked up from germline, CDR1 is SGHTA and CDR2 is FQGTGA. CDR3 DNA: TGTGCCAGCAGCTTAAGGGACAGAGACAATGAGCAGTTCTTC. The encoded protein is CASSLRDRDNEQFF.

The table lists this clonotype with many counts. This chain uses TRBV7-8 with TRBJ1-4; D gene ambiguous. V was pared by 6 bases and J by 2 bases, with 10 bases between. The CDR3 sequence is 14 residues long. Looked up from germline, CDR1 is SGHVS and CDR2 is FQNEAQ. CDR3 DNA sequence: TGTGCCAGCAGTCCCTTTGGGACTAATGAAAAACTGTTTTTT. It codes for CASSPFGTNEKLFF.

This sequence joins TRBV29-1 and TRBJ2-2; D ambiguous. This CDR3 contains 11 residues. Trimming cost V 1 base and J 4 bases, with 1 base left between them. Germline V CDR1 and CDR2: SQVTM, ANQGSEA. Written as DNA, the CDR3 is TGCAGCGTTGAAGGCACCGGGGAGCTGTTTTTT. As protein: CSVEGTGELFF.

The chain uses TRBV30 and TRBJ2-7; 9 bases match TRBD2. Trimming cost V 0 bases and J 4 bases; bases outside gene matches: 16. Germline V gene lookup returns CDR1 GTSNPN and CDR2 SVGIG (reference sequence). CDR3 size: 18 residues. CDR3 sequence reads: CAWSVLGRSSGAIYEQYF. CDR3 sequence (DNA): TGTGCCTGGAGTGTACTAGGGAGGTCTAGCGGGGCAATTTACGAGCAGTACTTC.

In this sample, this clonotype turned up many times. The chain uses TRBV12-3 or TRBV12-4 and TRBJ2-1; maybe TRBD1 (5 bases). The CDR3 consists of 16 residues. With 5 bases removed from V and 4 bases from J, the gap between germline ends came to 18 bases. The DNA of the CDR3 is TGTGCCAGCAGTAGTCCAGGGAATAGTGCGTACAATGAGCAGTTCTTC. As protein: CASSSPGNSAYNEQFF.

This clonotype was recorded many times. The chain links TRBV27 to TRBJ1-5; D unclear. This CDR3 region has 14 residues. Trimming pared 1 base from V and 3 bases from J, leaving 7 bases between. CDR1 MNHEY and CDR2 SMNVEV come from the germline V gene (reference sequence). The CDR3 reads CASSLLGINQPQHF. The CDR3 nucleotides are TGTGCCAGCAGTTTATTGGGGATCAATCAGCCCCAGCATTTT.

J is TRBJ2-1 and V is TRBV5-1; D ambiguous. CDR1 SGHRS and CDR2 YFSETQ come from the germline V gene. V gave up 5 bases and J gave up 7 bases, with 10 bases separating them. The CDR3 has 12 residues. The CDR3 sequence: CASSVPTNEQFF. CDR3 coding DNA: TGCGCCAGCAGTGTCCCTACAAATGAGCAGTTCTTC.

The CDR3 region is CSASKGDLLEQYF. The CDR3 nucleotides read TGCAGTGCTTCAAAGGGAGACCTACTCGAGCAGTACTTC. The V and J genes are TRBV20-1 and TRBJ2-7; a possible D gene is TRBD2 (5 bases). Per germline, CDR1 DFQATT and CDR2 SNEGSKA (reference sequence). The germline V and J ends were trimmed by 5 bases and 6 bases, with 17 bases remaining between them. The CDR3 consists of 13 residues.

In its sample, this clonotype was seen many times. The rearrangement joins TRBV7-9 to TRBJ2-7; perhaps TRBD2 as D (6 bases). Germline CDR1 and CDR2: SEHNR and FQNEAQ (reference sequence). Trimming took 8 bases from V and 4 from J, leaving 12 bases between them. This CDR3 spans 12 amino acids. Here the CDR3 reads CASDSGRYEQYF. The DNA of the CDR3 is TGTGCCAGCGACTCGGGGAGGTACGAGCAGTACTTC.

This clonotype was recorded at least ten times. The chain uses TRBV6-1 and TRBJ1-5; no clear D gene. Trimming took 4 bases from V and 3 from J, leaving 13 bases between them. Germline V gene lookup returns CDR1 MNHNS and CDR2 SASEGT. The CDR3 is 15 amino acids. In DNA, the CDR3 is TGTGCCAGCAGTGCCTCCGGAGGGATCAATCAGCCCCAGCATTTT. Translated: CASSASGGINQPQHF.

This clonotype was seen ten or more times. The CDR3 sequence is CASRLVGGMNTEAFF. For the CDR3, the DNA is TGTGCCAGCAGGCTCGTAGGGGGGATGAACACTGAAGCTTTCTTT. The genes are TRBV7-9 and TRBJ1-1, with D possibly TRBD1 on 6 matching bases. The V gene's germline CDR1 is SEHNR and CDR2 FQNEAQ (reference sequence). V was trimmed by 6 bases and J by 0 bases, leaving 14 bases between them. This CDR3 has 15 residues.

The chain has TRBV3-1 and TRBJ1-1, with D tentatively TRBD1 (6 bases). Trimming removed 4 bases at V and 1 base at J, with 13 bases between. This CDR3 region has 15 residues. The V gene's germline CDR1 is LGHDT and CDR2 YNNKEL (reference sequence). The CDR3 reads CASSPRTARNTEAFF. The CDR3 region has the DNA TGTGCCAGCAGCCCCCGGACAGCTAGGAACACTGAAGCTTTCTTT.

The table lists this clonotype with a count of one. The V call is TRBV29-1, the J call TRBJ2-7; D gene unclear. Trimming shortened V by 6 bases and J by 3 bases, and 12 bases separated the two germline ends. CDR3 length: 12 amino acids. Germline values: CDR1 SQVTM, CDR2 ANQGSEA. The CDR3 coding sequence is TGCAGCGTCATAGGAGAGAACTACGAGCAGTACTTC. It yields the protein CSVIGENYEQYF.

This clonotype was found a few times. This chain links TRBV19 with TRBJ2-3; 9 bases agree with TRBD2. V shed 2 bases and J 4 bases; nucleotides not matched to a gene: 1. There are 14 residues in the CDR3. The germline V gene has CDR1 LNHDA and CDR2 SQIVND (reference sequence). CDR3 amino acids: CASSIRTSADTQYF. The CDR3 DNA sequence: TGTGCCAGTAGTATACGGACTAGCGCAGATACGCAGTATTTT. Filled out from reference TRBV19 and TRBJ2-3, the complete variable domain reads DGGITQSPKYLFRKEGQNVTLSCEQNLNHDAMYWYRQDPGQGLRLIYYSQIVNDFQKGDIAEGYSVSREKKESFPLTVTSAQKNPTAFYLCASSIRTSADTQYFGPGTRLTVL.

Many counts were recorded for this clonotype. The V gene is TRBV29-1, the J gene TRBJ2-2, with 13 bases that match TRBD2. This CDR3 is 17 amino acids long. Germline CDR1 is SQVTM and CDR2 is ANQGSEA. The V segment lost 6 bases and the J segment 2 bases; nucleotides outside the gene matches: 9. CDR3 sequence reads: CSVARGLAGYNTGELFF. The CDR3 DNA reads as TGCAGCGTCGCTCGGGGACTAGCGGGGTACAACACCGGGGAGCTGTTTTTT.

CDR3 in DNA: TGTGCCAGCAGCCAATACAGGAGCACAGATACGCAGTATTTT. Translating gives CASSQYRSTDTQYF. J is TRBJ2-3 and V is TRBV14; weak D call: TRBD1 (5 bases). V lost 2 bases, J lost 0 bases, and 6 bases lay in between. The germline gives CDR1 SGHDN, CDR2 FVKESK. This CDR3 region has 14 residues.

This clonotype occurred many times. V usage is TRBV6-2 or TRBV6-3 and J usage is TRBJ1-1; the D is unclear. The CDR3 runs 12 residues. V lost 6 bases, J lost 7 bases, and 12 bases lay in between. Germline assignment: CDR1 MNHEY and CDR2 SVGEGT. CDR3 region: CASSSRPHEAFF. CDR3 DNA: TGTGCCAGCAGCTCCCGACCCCATGAAGCTTTCTTT.